The rows below give T cell receptor beta chains drawn from one sample of a study of T cells in Graves' hyperthyroidism and ophthalmopathy. Each CDR3 protein is one row after TCRdb ran MiXCR on the multiplex PCR reads. The repertoire holds fewer than 350,000 distinct CDR3 sequences, with roughly 15% as singletons. The sample taken for sequencing was blood. These receptors were obtained from a woman between 50 and 59 years old with Graves' hyperthyroidism that later progressed to Graves' ophthalmopathy. CDR3s include the opening cysteine and the closing phenylalanine or tryptophan. A D gene is named only where the DNA matches it firmly. Size is omitted from some rows. Given values are once, few, many or a class for expanded clones.

TRBJ2-7	TRBD2	TRBV18	many	TGTGCCAGCTCACCTGATCTAGCGGGAGTCTACGAGCAGTACTTC	CASSPDLAGVYEQYF
TRBJ1-1	TRBD1	TRBV29-1	many	TGCAGCGTTGGGAAAGGGGGCAACACTGAAGCTTTCTTT	CSVGKGGNTEAFF
TRBJ1-6	TRBD1	TRBV2	many	TGTGCCAGCAGTGTTGAGCAGGGGGATTCACCCCTCCACTTT	CASSVEQGDSPLHF
TRBJ1-1	.	TRBV10-3	many	TGTGCCATCAGACAAGGACGGGCCAACACTGAAGCTTTCTTT	CAIRQGRANTEAFF
TRBJ1-2	.	TRBV28	.	TGTGCCAGCAGTTTAAGCAGGGGCCCAAATTTGAATGGCTACACCTTC	CASSLSRGPNLNGYTF
TRBJ1-3	.	TRBV27	.	TGTGCCAGCAGTTTGGCCCCCCTGGGGGGGGGCGGTGGAAACACCATATATTTT	CASSLAPLGGGGGNTIYF
TRBJ1-5	.	TRBV20-1	few	TGCAGTGCTAGATCCGGGTCGGGTCAGCCCCAGCATTTT	CSARSGSGQPQHF
TRBJ1-1	TRBD1	TRBV29-1	many	TGCAGCGTTGCCCCGGCAGGGGGCTCTTACACTGAAGCTTTCTTT	CSVAPAGGSYTEAFF
TRBJ1-5	TRBD1	TRBV28	many	TGTGCCAGCAGTTTGAGGACAGGGGAACAGCCCCAGCATTTT	CASSLRTGEQPQHF
TRBJ2-7	TRBD2	TRBV15	many	TGTGCCACCAGCAGAGGGACGGGAGGACCCGTGTACGAGCAGTACTTC	CATSRGTGGPVYEQYF
TRBJ2-3	TRBD2	TRBV20-1	.	TGCAGTGCTAGACGGGGGAGGGGCGGAGATACGCAGTATTTT	CSARRGRGGDTQYF
TRBJ1-2	.	TRBV2	many	TGTGCCAGCAGTGAAGCGATGGGGCTCATCTATGGCTACACCTTC	CASSEAMGLIYGYTF
TRBJ1-1	TRBD1	TRBV27	many	TGTGCCAGCAGTTCTCGACAGGGCTTGCGGGCTTTCTTT	CASSSRQGLRAFF
TRBJ2-5	.	TRBV30	many	TGTGCCTGGAGTGTAGCAGGGATGTCGAAGTACCAAGAGACCCAGTACTTC	CAWSVAGMSKYQETQYF
TRBJ2-2	.	TRBV5-4	few	TGTGCCAGCAGCTTGCCCACTAAACCCGGGGAGCTGTTTTTT	CASSLPTKPGELFF
TRBJ2-2	.	TRBV6-6	few	TGTGCCAGCAGTTACTCCGGGCTAGACCCAAAACCCGGGGAGCTGTTTTTT	CASSYSGLDPKPGELFF
TRBJ2-7	TRBD1	TRBV18	many	TGTGCCAGCTCACCTTTCCGGGACAGGGGGCAGGAGCAGTACTTC	CASSPFRDRGQEQYF
TRBJ2-2	TRBD1	TRBV10-3	many	TGTGCCATCAGTGAGTCGAGGACAGGGGCCGGGGAGCTGTTTTTT	CAISESRTGAGELFF
TRBJ2-2	TRBD2	TRBV4-1	.	TGCGCCAGCAGCCAAGATCCTGAATTACTAGCGGGCGTCGGGGAGCTGTTTTTT	CASSQDPELLAGVGELFF
TRBJ2-6	.	TRBV4-1	.	TGCGCCAGCAGCCAAGGGGCCTTAAGCTCTGGGGCCAACGTCCTGACTTTC	CASSQGALSSGANVLTF
TRBJ1-5	.	TRBV2	many	TGTGCCAGCAGTCTCATGTCTCAGCCCCAGCATTTT	CASSLMSQPQHF
TRBJ1-2	.	TRBV20-1	few	TGCAGTGCTAGTGGTTTGGGGGATAACTATGGCTACACCTTC	CSASGLGDNYGYTF
TRBJ1-2	.	TRBV2	many	TGTGCCAGCCTTGAAAGCTCCAGCTATGGCTACACCTTC	CASLESSSYGYTF
TRBJ2-1	TRBD2	TRBV24-1	many	TGTGCCACCAGTGATCCCGCTGAACTAGCGGGGTACAATGAGCAGTTCTTC	CATSDPAELAGYNEQFF
TRBJ2-7	TRBD1	TRBV24-1	.	TGTGCCACCAGTGAAAGACAGGGACCCCTGGCCGAGCAGTACTTC	CATSERQGPLAEQYF
TRBJ2-3	.	TRBV20-1	many	TGCAGTGCTCCTAGGGGGTCGGGTGGAGATACGCAGTATTTT	CSAPRGSGGDTQYF
TRBJ2-5	TRBD2	TRBV7-6	few	TGTGCCAGCAGCTCCAGCGGGGGGGGGGAGACCCAGTACTTC	CASSSSGGGETQYF
TRBJ1-2	.	TRBV9	.	TGTGCCAGCAGCCCCCGACAGGAGGCCAGTCGCTACACCTTC	CASSPRQEASRYTF
TRBJ2-5	.	TRBV5-4	.	TGTGCCAGCAGGCCCGGCGGAGTCCAAGAGACCCAGTACTTC	CASRPGGVQETQYF
TRBJ2-5	TRBD1	TRBV4-1	many	TGCGCCAGCAGGGACAGGGGCGGGGAGACCCAGTACTTC	CASRDRGGETQYF
TRBJ1-5	.	TRBV20-1	many	TGCAGTGCTAGGGACAGCTTTAGCAATCAGCCCCAGCATTTT	CSARDSFSNQPQHF
TRBJ1-1	.	TRBV11-2	many	TGTGCCAGCGGACAAAACAGGAACACTGAAGCTTTCTTT	CASGQNRNTEAFF
TRBJ2-2	.	TRBV19	few	TGTGCCAGTAGTCCTGGACCTCGAACACCTACCGGGGAGCTGTTTTTT	CASSPGPRTPTGELFF
TRBJ1-5	.	TRBV6-1	few	TGTGCCAGCACTTTAAGCGGTCAGCCCCAGCATTTT	CASTLSGQPQHF
TRBJ2-3	.	TRBV28	many	TGTGCCAGCAGTTTACCCTGGACAGACTTCACAGATACGCAGTATTTT	CASSLPWTDFTDTQYF
TRBJ2-7	.	TRBV2	many	TGTGCCAGCAGCTACCCCCCCGCAGCTGCAGACTACGAGCAGTACTTC	CASSYPPAAADYEQYF
TRBJ1-2	.	TRBV7-9	many	TGTGCCAGCAGCTTACGAGCAGGGCAGGAGGGCTACACCTTC	CASSLRAGQEGYTF
TRBJ1-1	.	TRBV19	few	TGTGCCAGTAATTTCGAAGGCGACACTGAAGCTTTCTTT	CASNFEGDTEAFF
TRBJ2-5	TRBD1	TRBV7-7	.	TGTGCTAGCAGCCAGGACAGGGCAAAAGGAGAGACCCAGTACTTC	CASSQDRAKGETQYF
TRBJ1-5	.	TRBV2	many	TGTGCCACCACAAAAGAGGGGGGTGACAATCAGCCCCAGCATTTT	CATTKEGGDNQPQHF
TRBJ2-7	.	TRBV7-2	many	TGTGCCAGCAGCTTAGGGGGGGCGAGCATTAAGCAGTACTTC	CASSLGGASIKQYF
TRBJ1-5	.	TRBV18	.	TGTGCCAGCTCACCATCGGGGCCGAGGCCCCAGCATTTT	CASSPSGPRPQHF
TRBJ1-2	.	TRBV27	many	TGTGCCAGCAGTACCCAGGGCAACTATGGCTACACCTTC	CASSTQGNYGYTF
TRBJ2-3	.	TRBV27	many	TGTGCCAGCAGTTTATCTTCCATACCCAGCAGGAATACGCAGTATTTT	CASSLSSIPSRNTQYF
TRBJ2-3	.	TRBV7-9	many	TGTGCCAGCACAGATACGCAGTATTTT	CASTDTQYF
TRBJ2-2	.	TRBV6-1	many	TGTGCCAGCAGTTCGATTGACACCGGGGAGCTGTTTTTT	CASSSIDTGELFF
TRBJ2-3	TRBD2	TRBV20-1	many	TGCAGTGCTAGTCCCCCGGGCGGGAGGGTCCTACTCACAGATACGCAGTATTTT	CSASPPGGRVLLTDTQYF
TRBJ1-5	.	TRBV28	many	TGTGCCAGCACCCTATCGACATCCAATCAGCCCCAGCATTTT	CASTLSTSNQPQHF
TRBJ1-5	.	TRBV20-1	many	TGCAGTGCTACGAGCGGTCAGCCCCAGCATTTT	CSATSGQPQHF
TRBJ1-3	.	TRBV20-1	few	TGCAGTGCTAGGGGGCACTCTGGAAACACCATATATTTT	CSARGHSGNTIYF
TRBJ2-7	.	TRBV20-1	.	TGCAGTGCCGAACGGAGAACGTTTTACGAGCAGTACTTC	CSAERRTFYEQYF
TRBJ1-1	.	TRBV27	.	TGTGCCAGCAGTTCGCAGAGCGAAGCTTTCTTT	CASSSQSEAFF
TRBJ1-5	TRBD1	TRBV28	many	TGTGCCAGCATGACAGGGGGCATTCAGCCCCAGCATTTT	CASMTGGIQPQHF
TRBJ2-1	.	TRBV15	.	TGTGCCACCAGCAGAGCGGTGGGAAGCTCCTACAATGAGCAGTTCTTC	CATSRAVGSSYNEQFF
TRBJ1-2	TRBD1	TRBV29-1	many	TGCAGCGTTGAAGATCCCCTGGACAGGGGGCGGGAGGCGTATCACTATGGCTACACCTTC	CSVEDPLDRGREAYHYGYTF
TRBJ2-3	TRBD2	TRBV5-8	few	TGTGCCAGCAGCCCGCCGTTGACTAGCGGGAGGACCCACACAGATACGCAGTATTTT	CASSPPLTSGRTHTDTQYF
TRBJ1-1	TRBD1	TRBV7-2	.	TGTGCCAGCAGCTTAGGGCTCACAGGGGGACCCGACACTGAAGCTTTCTTT	CASSLGLTGGPDTEAFF